The subject of this entry is one T cell receptor beta chain. This clonotype was observed at least ten times. This receptor's antigen is unknown. No qualities accompany the bases; no much larger clone lies one base away. This sample stems from a study of CDR3 diversity in severe acne (dated by TCRdb to the late 2010s). The method behind the library was PCR. The sequencing machine was an Illumina HiSeq 2000. TCRdb reran the public reads through fastp at Q25 and MiXCR, keeping productive beta chains. CDR3 protein sequences are deduplicated, and each keeps its most common genes and DNA. The sample contains more than 80,000 distinct CDR3 sequences, 45% to 55% of them found a single time. 11% of the sample is held by the ten biggest clonotypes. The cysteine opens and the phenylalanine closes a CDR3 of 17 amino acids. Only the CDR3 DNA stays, 51 bases, in frame from base 1. Germline trimming amounts to 2 bases on V and 0 bases on J, with 6 as the count of junction bases outside the gene matches. CDR1 and CDR2 (ENHRY, SYGVKD) derive from the germline V gene.

Sequencing input: blood. The chain was built from TRBV10-3 and TRBJ1-2; the junction holds 10 bases that match TRBD1. The source is a male donor with severe acne vulgaris. The sequenced DNA is TGTGCCATCAGTGAGACCTCGGGACAGGGGACTAACTATGGCTACACCTTC. This encodes CAISETSGQGTNYGYTF.